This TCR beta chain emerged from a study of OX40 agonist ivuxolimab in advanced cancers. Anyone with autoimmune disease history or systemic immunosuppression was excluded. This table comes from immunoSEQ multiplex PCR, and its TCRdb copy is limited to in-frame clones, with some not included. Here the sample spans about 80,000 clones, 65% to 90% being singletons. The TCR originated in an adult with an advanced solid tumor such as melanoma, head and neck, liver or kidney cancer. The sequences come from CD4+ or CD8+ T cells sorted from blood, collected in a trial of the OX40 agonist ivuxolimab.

CDR3 DNA sequence: TGTGCCAGCAGCCAAATAGCGGCAGGGGAGCTGTTTTTT. The encoded protein is CASSQIAAGELFF. V usage is TRBV14 and J usage is TRBJ2-2, with a tentative D call TRBD2 (6 bases). CDR1 and CDR2 (germline): SGHDN, FVKESK. CDR3 size: 13 residues. The V end was cut by 2 bases, the J end by 8 bases, with 9 bases between.